Following are 23 T cell receptor beta chains from one sample sequenced in a study of Graves' ophthalmopathy and Graves' hyperthyroidism. Using RNA transcripts, the TCR beta CDR3 regions were amplified. Following a first-round RT-PCR that used HTBI primers, a second-round multiplex PCR was carried out. TCRdb reprocessed the multiplex PCR reads with MiXCR, giving one entry per CDR3 protein. The sample gives fewer than 600,000 distinct CDR3 sequences, approximately 15% of which show up once; about 9.4% is in the top ten. Input material: blood. The receptors were gathered from a woman younger than 45 with Graves' ophthalmopathy.

This clonotype showed up many times. The chain has TRBV12-5 and TRBJ2-1; D call uncertain. The CDR3 sequence is 10 residues long. V gave up 3 bases and J gave up 10 bases, with 4 bases separating them. Germline values: CDR1 LGHNT, CDR2 FRNRAP. CDR3 in amino acids: CASGLPEQFF. As DNA, the CDR3 is TGTGCTAGTGGTTTACCCGAGCAGTTCTTC.

This clonotype was recorded many times. V is TRBV11-2 and J is TRBJ2-2; D unresolved. Germline V lookup: CDR1 SGHAT, CDR2 FQNNGV. The CDR3 extends over 14 amino acids. Trimming removed 0 bases from V and 4 bases from J, with 6 bases in between. DNA of the CDR3: TGTGCCAGCAGCTTAGAGGGAAGCACCGGGGAGCTGTTTTTT. Its protein is CASSLEGSTGELFF.

This clonotype was found many times. The chain carries TRBV27 and TRBJ1-6; D is undetermined. There are 14 residues in the CDR3. V was trimmed by 3 bases and J by 9 bases, leaving 12 bases between them. Germline-derived CDR1 and CDR2 are MNHEY and SMNVEV (reference sequence). The CDR3 DNA is TGTGCCAGCAGTTTTATCGACGGCGCTTCACCCCTCCACTTT. Its protein product is CASSFIDGASPLHF.

This clonotype was observed many times. The V gene is TRBV7-8, the J gene TRBJ1-5; no firm D call. V lost 4 bases and J 3 bases, leaving 10 bases between the germline ends. Per germline, CDR1 SGHVS and CDR2 FQNEAQ. The CDR3 length is 14 residues. CDR3 DNA: TGTGCCAGCAGCTCGCCCGGTTTCAATCAGCCCCAGCATTTT. Encoded protein: CASSSPGFNQPQHF.

Many counts were recorded for this clonotype. The chain combines TRBV7-9 with TRBJ1-2; D not certain. The germline V and J ends were trimmed by 4 bases and 6 bases, with 15 bases remaining between them. The CDR3 sequence is 14 residues long. Germline loops: CDR1 SEHNR, CDR2 FQNEAQ (reference sequence). CDR3 sequence: CASSSHQSENGYTF. For the CDR3, the DNA is TGTGCCAGCAGCTCCCACCAGAGTGAGAATGGCTACACCTTC. Variable domain in full (rest from reference TRBV7-9 and TRBJ1-2): DTGVSQNPRHKITKRGQNVTFRCDPISEHNRLYWYRQTLGQGPEFLTYFQNEAQLEKSRLLSDRFSAERPKGSFSTLEIQRTEQGDSAMYLCASSSHQSENGYTFGSGTRLTVV.

Remarks on this clonotype: A much more abundant neighbour one base away suggests this may be a read error. The chain carries TRBV19 and TRBJ1-5; D may be TRBD1 (6 bases). V was clipped by 3 bases and J by 3 bases, with 12 bases between them. CDR1 and CDR2 from the germline V gene are LNHDA and SQIVND (reference sequence). CDR3 length equals 15 residues. CDR3 amino acids: CASSITGHPNQPQHF. CDR3 DNA sequence: TGTGCCAGTAGTATTACGGGACATCCCAATCAGCCCCAGCATTTT. Using reference TRBV19 and TRBJ1-5 for the parts outside the CDR3, the full variable domain is DGGITQSPKYLFRKEGQNVTLSCEQNLNHDAMYWYRQDPGQGLRLIYYSQIVNDFQKGDIAEGYSVSREKKESFPLTVTSAQKNPTAFYLCASSITGHPNQPQHFGDGTRLSIL.

In its sample, this clonotype was seen many times. One end of the junction fails to match germline, which may point to a read error. This chain links TRBV19 with TRBJ1-2; TRBD1 aligns across 10 bases. The germline gives CDR1 LNHDA, CDR2 SQIVND (reference sequence). This CDR3 is built from 13 residues. DNA of the CDR3: TGTGCCAGTAGTAACCGGGGACAGGGGTCGCCAGACTTC. It yields the protein CASSNRGQGSPDF.

Ten or more counts support this clonotype. V and J are TRBV2 and TRBJ2-7; tentatively, D is TRBD1 or TRBD2 (5 bases each). CDR1 and CDR2 (germline): SNHLY, FYNNEI. With 7 bases removed from V and 11 bases from J, the gap between germline ends came to 18 bases. This CDR3 is 12 amino acids long. CDR3 in amino acids: CASNNQGDREYF. In nucleotides, the CDR3 is TGTGCCAGCAACAACCAGGGAGACCGGGAGTACTTC.

This clonotype was observed a handful of times. A read error is likely, as this CDR3 ends without the conserved phenylalanine or tryptophan. The chain joins TRBV12-3 or TRBV12-4 to TRBJ2-7; D unclear. The CDR3 extends over 11 amino acids. V lost 3 bases and J 4 bases, leaving 4 bases between the germline ends. The CDR3 region is CASSFDYEQYL. In DNA form, the CDR3 reads TGTGCCAGCAGTTTCGATTACGAGCAGTACCTC.

This clonotype was seen repeatedly, ten times or more. The V call is TRBV7-2, the J call TRBJ2-7; 7 bases fit TRBD1. Germline assignment: CDR1 SGHTA and CDR2 FQGNSA. This CDR3 is built from 14 residues. The trim removed 8 bases at V and 2 bases at J, leaving 9 bases unmatched. CDR3: CASSPGGPTYEQYF. CDR3 coding DNA: TGTGCCAGCTCACCAGGGGGACCGACCTACGAGCAGTACTTC.

This clonotype was seen a single time. The junction and the germline gene differ at one end; a read error may be behind it. V and J are TRBV7-6 and TRBJ2-7; D is ambiguous. The CDR3 sequence is 14 residues long. The germline V gene encodes CDR1 SGHVS and CDR2 FNYEAQ. This chain's CDR3 is CAISLGVSSYEQYF. CDR3 bases: TGTGCCATCAGCCTTGGGGTGTCCTCCTACGAGCAGTACTTC.

Many counts were recorded for this clonotype. The chain is built from TRBV29-1 and TRBJ1-1, with 9 bases lining up with TRBD1. Germline lookup yields CDR1 SQVTM and CDR2 ANQGSEA. The CDR3 sequence is 14 residues long. After removal of 7 bases from V and 4 bases from J, the junction contained 10 bases not matched to a gene. In DNA, the CDR3 is TGCAGCGGAGGACAGGGGTATATGGGCACTGAAGCTTTCTTT. It is translated as CSGGQGYMGTEAFF.

The sample holds many counts of this clonotype. V usage is TRBV7-9 and J usage is TRBJ1-1; the D is unclear. Trimming removed 5 bases from V and 5 bases from J, with 12 bases in between. CDR3 length: 13 amino acids. Germline CDR1 reads SEHNR; CDR2 reads FQNEAQ (reference sequence). CDR3 sequence reads: CASSPPSLTEAFF. Here the CDR3 DNA reads TGTGCCAGCAGCCCCCCCAGTCTAACTGAAGCTTTCTTT. Looking up the rest from reference TRBV7-9 and TRBJ1-1 gives the full variable domain: DTGVSQNPRHKITKRGQNVTFRCDPISEHNRLYWYRQTLGQGPEFLTYFQNEAQLEKSRLLSDRFSAERPKGSFSTLEIQRTEQGDSAMYLCASSPPSLTEAFFGQGTRLTVV.

This clonotype was found a few times. The genes are TRBV4-1 and TRBJ1-3, with D unclear. Trimming shortened V by 1 base and J by 2 bases, and 9 bases separated the two germline ends. The CDR3 totals 15 residues. Germline CDR1 MGHRA, CDR2 YSYEKL. CDR3 sequence (DNA): TGCGCCAGCAGCCAAGGTGCCGGGCCTGGAAACACCATATATTTT. Translated: CASSQGAGPGNTIYF.

This clonotype was seen many times. This rearrangement joins TRBV12-3 or TRBV12-4 to TRBJ2-6; 12 bases map to TRBD1. This CDR3 has 17 amino acids. Trimming cost V 5 bases and J 3 bases; bases outside gene matches: 5. The DNA for the CDR3 is TGTGCCAGCAGTCCGGGACAGGGGGCAGTTGGGGCCAACGTCCTGACTTTC. It is translated as CASSPGQGAVGANVLTF.

About this clonotype itself: A read error is possible here, since a much larger clone lies one base away. This sequence joins TRBV12-3 or TRBV12-4 and TRBJ2-5; D uncertain. The CDR3 runs 13 residues. Trimming removed 1 base from V and 5 bases from J, with 8 bases in between. CDR3 in amino acids: CASSLERWETQYF. CDR3 nucleotides: TGTGCCAGCAGTTTAGAGCGTTGGGAGACCCAGTACTTC.

This clonotype was observed many times. The chain is built from TRBV20-1 and TRBJ1-6; 9 nucleotides align to TRBD1. CDR1 and CDR2 (germline): DFQATT, SNEGSKA (reference sequence). V was pared by 2 bases and J by 10 bases, with 6 bases of the junction left unmatched. The CDR3 length is 14 residues. CDR3 in amino acids: CSARLGTGFSPLHF. As DNA, the CDR3 is TGCAGTGCTAGACTTGGGACAGGGTTCTCACCCCTCCACTTT.

About this clonotype: A much larger clone lies one base from this, so it may be a read error. J is TRBJ2-7 and V is TRBV5-1; possibly TRBD1 for D (5 bases). CDR3 length equals 13 residues. Germline V gene data show CDR1 as SGHRS and CDR2 as YFSETQ. V was pared by 4 bases and J by 2 bases, with 10 bases between. The CDR3 reads CASSLNRPYEQYV. The DNA of the CDR3 is TGCGCCAGCAGCCTTAACAGGCCCTACGAGCAGTACGTC.

This clonotype was counted many times. The V gene is TRBV12-3 or TRBV12-4, the J gene TRBJ1-5; no clear D gene. Trimming removed 9 bases at V and 1 base at J, with 10 bases between. The CDR3 runs to 13 residues. The CDR3: CASTTGSNQPQHF. For the CDR3, the DNA is TGTGCCAGTACCACGGGAAGCAATCAGCCCCAGCATTTT.

This clonotype was seen many times. This chain joins TRBV12-3 or TRBV12-4 and TRBJ1-1; no clear D. The ends were cut back, 3 bases at V and 1 base at J, with 12 bases in the middle. This CDR3 is 15 amino acids long. In nucleotides, the CDR3 is TGTGCCAGCAGTTTTTGGGGTCATTCGAACACTGAAGCTTTCTTT. Protein product: CASSFWGHSNTEAFF.

This clonotype was seen many times. The V call is TRBV6-9, the J call TRBJ2-5, with a tentative D call TRBD2 (5 bases). CDR1 and CDR2 from the germline V gene are MNHGY and SVAAGI. The CDR3 runs 15 residues. Trimming took 4 bases from V and 1 from J, leaving 13 bases between them. The CDR3 region has the DNA TGTGCCAGCAGTTGTTCGGCGGGCGTCCAAGAGACCCAGTACTTC. Its translation is CASSCSAGVQETQYF.

This clonotype occurred many times. This chain joins TRBV5-1 and TRBJ1-2; D perhaps matches TRBD1 (6 bases). Germline V gene lookup returns CDR1 SGHRS and CDR2 YFSETQ. The CDR3 runs 13 residues. V was trimmed by 4 bases and J by 8 bases, leaving 15 bases between them. This CDR3 reads CASSPVTGYGYTF. CDR3 in DNA: TGCGCCAGCAGCCCAGTTACAGGGTACGGCTACACCTTC.

This clonotype was counted many times. V usage is TRBV12-3 or TRBV12-4 and J usage is TRBJ2-5, with 9 bases aligning to TRBD2. The trim removed 6 bases at V and 5 bases at J, leaving 10 bases unmatched. CDR3 length: 15 residues. This chain's CDR3 is CASSPAWRGGETQYF. Here the CDR3 DNA reads TGTGCCAGCAGCCCCGCTTGGCGGGGGGGGGAGACCCAGTACTTC.